A selection of T cell receptor beta chains follows, all from one sample in a study of radiation and T cells in renal cell carcinoma. Generated by immunoSEQ multiplex PCR, the TCRdb table keeps only in-frame clones and is missing some. This sample has more than 60,000 clones, with roughly 83% found just once. The sample consisted of blood, taken from a patient whose treatment included radiotherapy and nephrectomy. The origin of the receptors is a woman aged 60-70 years with renal cell carcinoma. Both conserved end residues are part of each CDR3. D genes are given only for firm matches. A clone size is listed for some rows: how often the clone was seen (once, few, many), or a class if it is expanded.

cdr3_nt: TGTGCCAGCTCGCCGGCCGAGGCGAGGGGCTACACCTTC
cdr3_aa: CASSPAEARGYTF
j_call: TRBJ1-2
v_call: TRBV18
d_call: -
clone_size: -
cdr3_length: 13

cdr3_nt: TGCGCCAGCACTCTCGGGACTGAAGCTTTCTTT
cdr3_aa: CASTLGTEAFF
j_call: TRBJ1-1
v_call: TRBV5-1
d_call: -
clone_size: -
cdr3_length: 11

cdr3_nt: TGTGCCAGCAGCTTAGCGCAGGGCCGGTACGAGCAGTACTTC
cdr3_aa: CASSLAQGRYEQYF
j_call: TRBJ2-7
v_call: TRBV7-9
d_call: -
clone_size: few
cdr3_length: 14

cdr3_nt: TGTGCCAGCAGGCCGGACAGTTACTCTGGAAACACCATATATTTT
cdr3_aa: CASRPDSYSGNTIYF
j_call: TRBJ1-3
v_call: TRBV28
d_call: -
clone_size: -
cdr3_length: 15

cdr3_nt: TGTGCCAGCAGCGTAACGGGCGGGACACCCTACAATGAGCAGTTCTTC
cdr3_aa: CASSVTGGTPYNEQFF
j_call: TRBJ2-1
v_call: TRBV9
d_call: -
clone_size: -
cdr3_length: 16

cdr3_nt: TGTGCCAGCAGTGGCATAGCGAGCACCGGGGAGCTGTTTTTT
cdr3_aa: CASSGIASTGELFF
j_call: TRBJ2-2
v_call: TRBV6-1
d_call: -
clone_size: -
cdr3_length: 14

cdr3_nt: TGTGCCAGCAGTTACGGGCAGGGTCATAATGAAAAACTGTTTTTT
cdr3_aa: CASSYGQGHNEKLFF
j_call: TRBJ1-4
v_call: TRBV6-6
d_call: -
clone_size: -
cdr3_length: 15

cdr3_nt: TGTGCCAGCAGCTTGGTTGGGACTGGCAATCAGCCCCAGCATTTT
cdr3_aa: CASSLVGTGNQPQHF
j_call: TRBJ1-5
v_call: TRBV5-5
d_call: -
clone_size: few
cdr3_length: 15

cdr3_nt: TGTGCCAGCAGTTTATCCCCGGGAGGGGACCCCGAGCAGTACTTC
cdr3_aa: CASSLSPGGDPEQYF
j_call: TRBJ2-7
v_call: TRBV27
d_call: TRBD2
clone_size: once
cdr3_length: 15

cdr3_nt: TGTGCCAGCCGTCAGGGTCCTTACGAGCAGTACTTC
cdr3_aa: CASRQGPYEQYF
j_call: TRBJ2-7
v_call: TRBV6-5
d_call: -
clone_size: once
cdr3_length: 12

cdr3_nt: TGCGCCAGCAGAAGTCAGCCGAACACTGAAGCTTTCTTT
cdr3_aa: CASRSQPNTEAFF
j_call: TRBJ1-1
v_call: TRBV5-1
d_call: -
clone_size: -
cdr3_length: 13

cdr3_nt: TGTGCCAGCAGCTTAGTGATTAATGAGCAGTTCTTC
cdr3_aa: CASSLVINEQFF
j_call: TRBJ2-1
v_call: TRBV7-9
d_call: -
clone_size: many
cdr3_length: 12

cdr3_nt: TGTGCCTGGAGTGTATCAAGAAACTATGGCTACACCTTC
cdr3_aa: CAWSVSRNYGYTF
j_call: TRBJ1-2
v_call: TRBV30
d_call: -
clone_size: -
cdr3_length: 13

cdr3_nt: TGTGCCAGCAGCCAAGAAAATCCTGCCTACACCGGGGAGCTGTTTTTT
cdr3_aa: CASSQENPAYTGELFF
j_call: TRBJ2-2
v_call: TRBV14
d_call: -
clone_size: -
cdr3_length: 16

cdr3_nt: TGTGCCATCAGTGGTTTGGGGGACGGTGCCTACGAGCAGTACTTC
cdr3_aa: CAISGLGDGAYEQYF
j_call: TRBJ2-7
v_call: TRBV10-3
d_call: -
clone_size: -
cdr3_length: 15

cdr3_nt: TGTGCCAGCAGTCCCGGACAGGGGGCCCTCGCTGGCTACACCTTC
cdr3_aa: CASSPGQGALAGYTF
j_call: TRBJ1-2
v_call: TRBV28
d_call: TRBD1
clone_size: -
cdr3_length: 15

cdr3_nt: TGTGCCAGCAGCCCAGGACAGGGGCCCACCGGGGAGCTGTTTTTT
cdr3_aa: CASSPGQGPTGELFF
j_call: TRBJ2-2
v_call: TRBV9
d_call: TRBD1
clone_size: -
cdr3_length: 15

cdr3_nt: TGTGCCAGTAGACGAGATGGGGGTTCGAACACTGAAGCTTTCTTT
cdr3_aa: CASRRDGGSNTEAFF
j_call: TRBJ1-1
v_call: TRBV19
d_call: -
clone_size: -
cdr3_length: 15

cdr3_nt: TGCGCCAGCAGCCTGACAGGGAGGACTGAAGCTTTCTTT
cdr3_aa: CASSLTGRTEAFF
j_call: TRBJ1-1
v_call: TRBV10-2
d_call: TRBD1
clone_size: -
cdr3_length: 13

cdr3_nt: TGTGCCAGCCGACTAGCGGGGGGGACCGGGGAGCTGTTTTTT
cdr3_aa: CASRLAGGTGELFF
j_call: TRBJ2-2
v_call: TRBV7-2
d_call: TRBD2
clone_size: -
cdr3_length: 14

cdr3_nt: TGTGCCAGCAGCGCGCTTGGCACAGATACGCAGTATTTT
cdr3_aa: CASSALGTDTQYF
j_call: TRBJ2-3
v_call: TRBV9
d_call: -
clone_size: -
cdr3_length: 13

cdr3_nt: TGTGCCAGCAGTTCACCCGACGTACTCAGCTCCTACGAGCAGTACTTC
cdr3_aa: CASSSPDVLSSYEQYF
j_call: TRBJ2-7
v_call: TRBV28
d_call: -
clone_size: -
cdr3_length: 16

cdr3_nt: TGTGCCAGCAGCGACCTAGCGGGGGGCTACAATGAGCAGTTCTTC
cdr3_aa: CASSDLAGGYNEQFF
j_call: TRBJ2-1
v_call: TRBV9
d_call: TRBD2
clone_size: -
cdr3_length: 15

cdr3_nt: TGTGCCGGCCGAGCCGAGGGAAACACCATATATTTT
cdr3_aa: CAGRAEGNTIYF
j_call: TRBJ1-3
v_call: TRBV2
d_call: -
clone_size: -
cdr3_length: 12

cdr3_nt: TGTGCCACCAGCCGGGACGGACCCTATAGCTATGGCTACACCTTC
cdr3_aa: CATSRDGPYSYGYTF
j_call: TRBJ1-2
v_call: TRBV15
d_call: -
clone_size: -
cdr3_length: 15

cdr3_nt: TGCGCCAGCAGCCAAGGAGGGGAGGTTGGCTACACCTTC
cdr3_aa: CASSQGGEVGYTF
j_call: TRBJ1-2
v_call: TRBV4-1
d_call: -
clone_size: -
cdr3_length: 13

cdr3_nt: TGCGCCAGCAGCTTGGTAGCCGGGACAGGGCTGTACGAGCAGTACTTC
cdr3_aa: CASSLVAGTGLYEQYF
j_call: TRBJ2-7
v_call: TRBV5-1
d_call: TRBD1
clone_size: -
cdr3_length: 16

cdr3_nt: TGTGCCACTTCGACCGGGATGAATCAGCCCCAGCATTTT
cdr3_aa: CATSTGMNQPQHF
j_call: TRBJ1-5
v_call: TRBV15
d_call: -
clone_size: -
cdr3_length: 13

cdr3_nt: TGTGCCAGCAGCTTGCGCGGGGGGTATAATTCACCCCTCCACTTT
cdr3_aa: CASSLRGGYNSPLHF
j_call: TRBJ1-6
v_call: TRBV5-4
d_call: -
clone_size: -
cdr3_length: 15

cdr3_nt: TGTGCCAGCAGTGTCGAGGGCGGCTATGGCTACACCTTC
cdr3_aa: CASSVEGGYGYTF
j_call: TRBJ1-2
v_call: TRBV2
d_call: -
clone_size: few
cdr3_length: 13

cdr3_nt: TGTGCCAGTAGTCTCTTCTTCGCCCCCGGGACAGACGATCAGCCCCAGCATTTT
cdr3_aa: CASSLFFAPGTDDQPQHF
j_call: TRBJ1-5
v_call: TRBV19
d_call: TRBD1
clone_size: -
cdr3_length: 18

cdr3_nt: TGTGCCAGCAGTCCCCGCCTACTATCTGGGGAGACCCAGTACTTC
cdr3_aa: CASSPRLLSGETQYF
j_call: TRBJ2-5
v_call: TRBV27
d_call: -
clone_size: -
cdr3_length: 15

cdr3_nt: TGCGCCAGCAGCGAACAGGGGTTGGAGACCCAGTACTTC
cdr3_aa: CASSEQGLETQYF
j_call: TRBJ2-5
v_call: TRBV5-1
d_call: TRBD1
clone_size: -
cdr3_length: 13